This T cell receptor (beta chain) is drawn from a study of T cells in tumors after PD-1 blockade (dated by TCRdb to between 2018 and 2021). The study in broad terms: Exclusion criteria were prior checkpoint blockade, use of systemic immunosuppressants, or recent radiotherapy or other anti-cancer therapy within 4 weeks. On average, peripheral blood samples yielded under 40,000 unique clonotypes and 95,000 to 140,000 TCR templates (range roughly 22,000-257,772). To compare clonotypes in blood and tumor, bulk TCR sequencing was done on 10 peripheral blood samples taken from four or five patients. RECIST version 1.1 was the standard used to evaluate clinical response. Ongoing daily vismodegib 150 mg was also given to a subset of patients during anti-PD-1 treatment. Treatment consisted of either cemiplimab 350 mg every 2 weeks or pembrolizumab 200 mg every 3 weeks. The study performed paired single-cell RNA and TCR sequencing on site-matched tumors from BCC or SCC patients before and after anti-PD-1 therapy.

To note about this clone: Its target antigen remains unknown. Base qualities are not provided; no much larger clone lies one nucleotide away.

The meaning of the sample's time point label: before anti-PD-1 therapy. Genomic DNA extracted from tumor biopsies or peripheral blood was used for bulk TCRbeta sequencing, with input ranging from about 550 ng to 6,004 ng. Histologically proven advanced or metastatic basal or squamous cell carcinoma was present in all patients, all of whom were poor candidates for surgical resection. Of the ten or so patients in the basal cell carcinoma cohort, several underwent bulk tumor TCR sequencing. Germline trimming amounts to 0 bases on V and 6 bases on J, with 6 as the count of junction bases outside the gene matches. Looking up the germline V gene yields CDR1 SGHRS and CDR2 YFSETQ. The CDR3 runs 15 amino acids, cysteine and phenylalanine included. Here the CDR3 DNA is all that survives: 45 bases in frame from base 1. Deep TCRbeta sequencing was performed with the immunoSEQ platform. The paper's data handling went like this. For further analysis, only productive rearrangements were exported from the immunoSEQ Analyzer. T cell phenotypes were assigned to bulk TCRbeta clonotypes by matching the clonotypes to single-cell RNA+TCR-seq clones with the same TCRbeta sequence. Clone enrichment in tumor was computed as tumor frequency divided by PBMC frequency from bulk TCR sequencing. TCRs were grouped by GLIPH into specificity groups, defined as clusters of distinct TCRs likely recognizing common antigens via shared CDR3 motifs. TCRdb limited this immuneACCESS table to in-frame rearrangements with V and J called. A share of clones is missing; checked studies link under half to unresolved V genes, and the rest is unexplained. For V, J and clone size, that table is used; D and trimming come from the DNA. This sample has around 49,000 clones in its table, and over 70% of those were observed once. The top ten constitute more than 3.5% of the sample.

Broad study findings and their caveats: Where the novel T cell clones came from was not identified, and possible sources could include lymphoid organs or rare unexpanded clones inside the tumor or in the tumor periphery. Around two fifths of the TCR clonotypes from tumors also showed up in blood, and some novel exhausted tumor clones were present in pre-treatment blood, which suggests peripheral recruitment.

Here the chain combines TRBV5-1 and TRBJ2-3; TRBD2 lines up with 8 middle nucleotides. The receptor was isolated from a human donor with basal cell carcinoma. Sequencing used PBMCs, obtained before anti-PD-1 treatment. Here is the DNA: TGCGCCAGCAGCTTGGAAGGGACTAGTTTCGATACGCAGTATTTT. This yields the protein CASSLEGTSFDTQYF.